The 24 T cell receptor beta chains below were found in one sample sequenced in a study of T cells in Graves' hyperthyroidism and ophthalmopathy. From RNA transcripts, TCR beta CDR3 regions were amplified. TCR CDR3 regions were first amplified by RT-PCR with HTBI primers. TCRdb recomputed calls from the multiplex PCR reads with MiXCR, one row per CDR3 protein. The table has about 400,000 distinct CDR3 sequences, around 25% seen once. Sequences were obtained from blood. The receptors were gathered from a man aged 45-60 years with Graves' hyperthyroidism.

This clonotype turned up a few times. The J gene is TRBJ1-4, the V gene TRBV5-6; D is uncertain. Deletions cut 0 bases from V and 7 bases from J, with 13 bases between. Per the germline V gene, CDR1 is SGHDT and CDR2 is YYEEEE. The CDR3 is made up of 15 amino acids. CDR3 region: CASSLVSQRAEKLFF. The CDR3, as DNA: TGTGCCAGCAGCTTGGTTAGCCAGAGGGCTGAAAAACTGTTTTTT.

DNA of the CDR3: TGTGCCAGCAGCTTATTTGGAGTCCAAGAGACCCAGTACTTC. Translating gives CASSLFGVQETQYF. The rearrangement joins TRBV7-3 to TRBJ2-5; D remains unclear. Germline V lookup: CDR1 SGHTA, CDR2 FQGTGA. This CDR3 spans 14 amino acids. Between the trimmed V and J ends, which lost 2 bases and 1 base, there was a span of 8 bases.

This clonotype was counted only a few times. The chain uses TRBV4-1 and TRBJ2-5; a weak D match, TRBD2 (6 bases). V lost 1 base to trimming and J lost 5 bases, with 14 bases between them. The CDR3 is 15 residues long. Germline assignment: CDR1 MGHRA and CDR2 YSYEKL. The CDR3 DNA reads TGCGCCAGCAGCCAAGTAAGCCTAGCGAGGGAGACCCAGTACTTC. Residues: CASSQVSLARETQYF.

This chain uses TRBV29-1 with TRBJ2-1; D is ambiguous. The germline V gene has CDR1 SQVTM and CDR2 ANQGSEA. The CDR3 totals 12 residues. The V gene lost 8 bases and the J gene lost 12 bases, with 20 bases spanning the gap. The CDR3 DNA is TGCAGCTCGAGGAGTAAGGCTTCCGTGCAGTTCTTC. It encodes CSSRSKASVQFF.

Notes on this clonotype: This may stem from a read error, because a much larger clone lies one nucleotide away. The genes are TRBV6-2 or TRBV6-3 and TRBJ2-5; D is unresolved. CDR1 and CDR2 from the germline V gene are MNHEY and SVGEGT. The CDR3 length is 13 residues. The CDR3 region is CAISYSNLKTQYF. In nucleotides, the CDR3 is TGTGCCATCAGTTACTCGAATCTCAAGACCCAGTACTTC.

The rearrangement uses TRBV20-1 and TRBJ2-1, with TRBD2 as a possible D gene (5 bases). CDR3 length: 12 amino acids. Looked up from germline, CDR1 is DFQATT and CDR2 is SNEGSKA (reference sequence). V was trimmed by 5 bases and J by 10 bases, leaving 15 bases between them. The CDR3 bases are TGCAGTGCTCCCACGGGGTCTGGGGAGCAGTTCTTC. This translates into CSAPTGSGEQFF.

There are many counts of this clonotype. The chain combines TRBV11-3 with TRBJ1-1; no clear D. The ends were cut back, 0 bases at V and 2 bases at J, with 1 base in the middle. From germline, CDR1 is SGHNT and CDR2 YENEEA. The length of the CDR3 is 12 residues. The CDR3 region has the DNA TGTGCCAGCAGCTTAGACAACACTGAAGCTTTCTTT. This encodes CASSLDNTEAFF. The complete variable domain, with remaining parts taken from reference TRBV11-3 and TRBJ1-1, reads EAGVVQSPRYKIIEKKQPVAFWCNPISGHNTLYWYLQNLGQGPELLIRYENEEAVDDSQLPKDRFSAERLKGVDSTLKIQPAELGDSAVYLCASSLDNTEAFFGQGTRLTVV.

This chain connects TRBV7-6 to TRBJ1-1; D is uncertain. The length of the CDR3 is 14 residues. Between the trimmed V and J ends, which lost 3 bases and 1 base, there was a span of 9 bases. Germline assignment: CDR1 SGHVS and CDR2 FNYEAQ. CDR3 nucleotides: TGTGCCAGCAGCTTGGGCCACAGGAACACTGAAGCTTTCTTT. This sequence encodes CASSLGHRNTEAFF.

This clonotype was found a few times. The chain is built from TRBV7-2 and TRBJ2-7; 11 bases map to TRBD1. Germline V gene lookup returns CDR1 SGHTA and CDR2 FQGNSA. V shed 1 base, J shed 7 bases, and the junction held 6 bases outside the gene matches. This CDR3 has 15 amino acids. For the CDR3, the DNA is TGTGCCAGCAGCTTAGTATGGACAGGGGGCGGGGAGCAGTACTTC. This translates into CASSLVWTGGGEQYF. The complete variable domain, with remaining parts taken from reference TRBV7-2 and TRBJ2-7, reads GAGVSQSPSNKVTEKGKDVELRCDPISGHTALYWYRQSLGQGLEFLIYFQGNSAPDKSGLPSDRFSAERTGGSVSTLTIQRTQQEDSAVYLCASSLVWTGGGEQYFGPGTRLTVT.

On this clonotype: This clone may be a read error of a much larger clone one base away. V usage is TRBV6-2 or TRBV6-3 and J usage is TRBJ1-1; D ambiguous. The CDR3 has 13 amino acids. V was clipped by 2 bases and J by 3 bases, with 7 bases between them. Germline CDR1 is MNHEY and CDR2 is SVGEGT. The CDR3 sequence is CASSYGQHTEAFF. DNA of the CDR3: TGTGCCAGCAGTTACGGGCAGCACACTGAAGCTTTCTTT.

The V and J genes are TRBV29-1 and TRBJ1-1; D is ambiguous. Trimming took off 7 bases at V and 5 bases at J, with 17 bases between the two ends. Looked up from germline, CDR1 is SQVTM and CDR2 is ANQGSEA. This CDR3 is 13 amino acids long. CDR3 coding DNA: TGCAGCGCCCTCGACCAGTTTGGAACTGAAGCTTTCTTT. Translated: CSALDQFGTEAFF. Full variable domain (rest looked up from reference TRBV29-1 and TRBJ1-1): SAVISQKPSRDICQRGTSLTIQCQVDSQVTMMFWYRQQPGQSLTLIATANQGSEATYESGFVIDKFPISRPNLTFSTLTVSNMSPEDSSIYLCSALDQFGTEAFFGQGTRLTVV.

The chain uses TRBV2 and TRBJ1-2; D is uncertain. The CDR3 is 13 residues long. Germline V gene sequence: CDR1 SNHLY, CDR2 FYNNEI. V was clipped by 1 base and J by 1 base, with 4 bases between them. CDR3 region: CASSEGVNYGYTF. The CDR3 coding sequence is TGTGCCAGCAGTGAAGGGGTTAACTATGGCTACACCTTC.

There are a few counts of this clonotype. CDR3 in DNA: TGTGCCAGCAGTGAGATTGAGACCCAGTACTTC. Translation gives CASSEIETQYF. The J gene is TRBJ2-5, the V gene TRBV2; D unclear. The germline V gene has CDR1 SNHLY and CDR2 FYNNEI. This CDR3 comprises 11 residues. V lost 3 bases, J lost 5 bases, and 4 bases lay in between.

V and J are TRBV4-1 and TRBJ1-2, with D possibly TRBD1 on 5 matching bases. The CDR3 consists of 19 residues. V was clipped by 0 bases and J by 3 bases, with 23 bases between them. The V gene's germline CDR1 is MGHRA and CDR2 YSYEKL. The CDR3 loop reads CASSQERTGTAAAYYGYTF. CDR3 coding DNA: TGCGCCAGCAGCCAAGAGCGGACCGGGACGGCAGCCGCGTACTATGGCTACACCTTC.

J is TRBJ1-4 and V is TRBV18; D is unclear. Trimming removed 5 bases at V and 2 bases at J, with 9 bases between. Germline V CDR1 and CDR2: KGHSH, LQKENI. The CDR3 spans 14 residues. The CDR3 coding sequence is TGTGCCAGCTCAGGCCCGGAGACTAATGAAAAACTGTTTTTT. This sequence encodes CASSGPETNEKLFF.

The chain has TRBV13 and TRBJ1-6; the D is unclear. CDR3 length equals 15 residues. Trimming took 6 bases from V and 14 from J, leaving 23 bases between them. Germline V gene data show CDR1 as PRHDT and CDR2 as FYEKMQ (reference sequence). DNA for the CDR3: TGTGCCAGCAGTCCTCCGGGAGCTGCGGCGGGATCCCTCCACTTT. It encodes CASSPPGAAAGSLHF.

This clonotype was picked up a small number of times. This chain links TRBV18 with TRBJ2-1; D not resolved. Looked up from germline, CDR1 is KGHSH and CDR2 is LQKENI. The CDR3 sequence is 13 residues long. The V end was cut by 4 bases, the J end by 8 bases, with 12 bases between. CDR3 nucleotide sequence: TGTGCCAGCTCACGATTGCTCGGCGATGAGCAGTTCTTC. Translating gives CASSRLLGDEQFF.

The chain is built from TRBV5-6 and TRBJ2-7, with D perhaps assigned TRBD1 or TRBD2 (6 bases each). CDR1 is SGHDT, CDR2 YYEEEE, per germline. The CDR3 is 16 residues long. Trimming pared 5 bases from V and 0 bases from J, leaving 18 bases between. The DNA for the CDR3 is TGTGCCAGCAGTCCCGACGGGGGCGGTAACTCCTACGAGCAGTACTTC. It is translated as CASSPDGGGNSYEQYF.

The V and J genes are TRBV7-7 and TRBJ2-1; D not resolved. V lost 4 bases to trimming and J lost 0 bases, with 16 bases between them. CDR3 length: 17 amino acids. Germline V gene data show CDR1 as SSHAT and CDR2 as FNYEAQ (reference sequence). CDR3 protein: CASSSRPTLSSYNEQFF. The CDR3 DNA is TGTGCCAGCAGCTCGAGACCAACCCTTAGCTCCTACAATGAGCAGTTCTTC.

The sample holds a few counts of this clonotype. The rearrangement uses TRBV7-9 and TRBJ1-1; TRBD1 matches 8 bases. The length of the CDR3 is 12 residues. J gave up 11 bases and V 5 bases, and 7 bases lay outside the gene matches. Germline CDR1 and CDR2: SEHNR and FQNEAQ (reference sequence). The CDR3 sequence is CASSPADRAAFF. CDR3 DNA: TGTGCCAGCAGCCCAGCGGACAGGGCGGCTTTCTTT.

This clonotype was found a few times. The V gene is TRBV7-9, the J gene TRBJ2-7, with D perhaps TRBD1 (5 bases). The CDR3 length is 15 residues. CDR1 SEHNR and CDR2 FQNEAQ come from the germline V gene (reference sequence). The germline V and J ends were trimmed by 0 bases and 2 bases, with 11 bases remaining between them. The chain's CDR3 is CASSLAQGAPYEQYF. The CDR3 nucleotides are TGTGCCAGCAGCTTAGCCCAAGGGGCTCCCTACGAGCAGTACTTC.

This clonotype was seen once. The V and J genes are TRBV24-1 and TRBJ2-3; 10 positions agree with TRBD2. Trimming cost V 2 bases and J 1 base; bases outside gene matches: 11. The CDR3 has 19 amino acids. From germline, CDR1 is KGHDR and CDR2 SFDVKD. CDR3 loop: CATSDSASGRAERTDTQYF. CDR3 nucleotide sequence: TGTGCCACCAGTGATTCTGCCAGCGGGAGGGCCGAGCGCACAGATACGCAGTATTTT.

The J gene is TRBJ2-5, the V gene TRBV6-2 or TRBV6-3, with D tentatively TRBD1 (5 bases). This CDR3 comprises 13 residues. Germline V CDR1 and CDR2: MNHEY, SVGEGT. V lost 5 bases, J lost 5 bases, and 12 bases lay in between. CDR3 nucleotide sequence: TGTGCCAGCAGTCAGGGTGGGTTGGAGACCCAGTACTTC. Translated, it gives CASSQGGLETQYF.

The chain links TRBV28 to TRBJ2-1; the D is unclear. The CDR3 is made up of 13 amino acids. Trimming cost V 2 bases and J 6 bases, with 8 bases left between them. CDR1 and CDR2 from the germline V gene are MDHEN and SYDVKM. The CDR3 reads CASSLANTNEQFF. The CDR3 DNA reads TGTGCCAGCAGTTTAGCGAATACCAATGAGCAGTTCTTC.